The 5 T cell receptor beta chains listed next were all sequenced from one sample in a study of blood T cell repertoires in COVID-19. Profiling relied on immunoSEQ multiplex PCR, and the TCRdb table lists in-frame clones only, not all of them. The sample lists more than 200,000 clones, about 86% occurring once. The specimen was peripheral blood. Source of these receptors: an elderly man with acute or convalescent COVID-19.

The V call is TRBV6-5, the J call TRBJ1-2, with D possibly TRBD1 on 6 matching bases. V gave up 4 bases and J gave up 2 bases, with 11 bases separating them. From germline, CDR1 is MNHEY and CDR2 SVGAGI. The CDR3 length is 14 residues. CDR3 loop: CASSSGTLNYGYTF. CDR3 nucleotide sequence: TGTGCCAGCAGTTCCGGGACACTAAACTATGGCTACACCTTC.

The V call is TRBV25-1, the J call TRBJ2-7; D is perhaps TRBD1 (5 bases). Germline V lookup: CDR1 MGHDK, CDR2 SYGVNS. Trimming cost V 5 bases and J 0 bases, with 11 bases left between them. CDR3 length equals 14 residues. As DNA, the CDR3 is TGTGCCAGCAGTACGCAGGGATACTCCTACGAGCAGTACTTC. Residues: CASSTQGYSYEQYF.

This clone has only one observation. The chain uses TRBV18 and TRBJ2-5, with 7 bases identical to TRBD1. V lost 3 bases, J lost 4 bases, and 14 bases stayed unmatched. Germline loops: CDR1 KGHSH, CDR2 LQKENI. The CDR3 extends over 17 amino acids. CDR3 region: CASSPLPPTGMGETQYF. The CDR3 DNA follows: TGTGCCAGCTCACCCCTCCCACCGACAGGGATGGGAGAGACCCAGTACTTC.

The chain couples TRBV10-1 to TRBJ1-2; D is ambiguous. This CDR3 contains 13 residues. The V gene lost 2 bases and the J gene lost 4 bases, with 8 bases spanning the gap. The germline gives CDR1 WNHNN, CDR2 SYGVQD (reference sequence). The CDR3 region has the DNA TGCGCCAGCAGTGAGAGCCAGGCCTATGGCTACACCTTC. Amino acid sequence: CASSESQAYGYTF.

The rearrangement uses TRBV9 and TRBJ2-3; D is perhaps TRBD2 (6 bases). CDR1 and CDR2 from the germline V gene are SGDLS and YYNGEE. V was cut by 6 bases and J by 0 bases, with 11 bases left in between. The CDR3 has 14 residues. The CDR3 DNA is TGTGCCAGCACCCAGGGACTTAGCACAGATACGCAGTATTTT. Translating gives CASTQGLSTDTQYF.